This passage covers 12 T cell receptor beta chains from one sample sequenced in a study of CD8 T cells in ankylosing spondylitis. Study-wide results and caveats: A TCR beta motif of eight or nine highly homologous variants seemed to mark ankylosing spondylitis blood.

No antigen has been identified for these receptors. TCRdb ran MiXCR on the 5' RACE reads and lists one entry per CDR3 protein. The sample includes roughly 470,000 distinct CDR3 sequences, roughly 26% of them seen just once. Specimen: blood, either unsorted or a sorted T cell fraction (not recorded which). These receptors were taken from a male donor with ankylosing spondylitis.

This clonotype came up a few times. The J gene is TRBJ2-1, the V gene TRBV7-9; 12 nucleotides align to TRBD2. The CDR3 runs to 16 residues. The V and J ends lost 5 bases and 8 bases, in that order; junction bases with no gene match: 10. Germline V gene sequence: CDR1 SEHNR, CDR2 FQNEAQ (reference sequence). The CDR3 region is CASSLQWASGRDEQFF. CDR3 DNA: TGTGCCAGCAGCCTACAGTGGGCTAGCGGGAGGGATGAGCAGTTCTTC.

J is TRBJ2-3 and V is TRBV20-1; 8 nucleotides line up with TRBD2. The trim removed 5 bases at V and 0 bases at J, leaving 4 bases unmatched. The germline CDR1 and CDR2 sequences are DFQATT and SNEGSKA (reference sequence). The CDR3 runs to 14 residues. The CDR3 loop is CSALSGTSTDTQYF. CDR3 DNA sequence: TGCAGTGCTCTTAGCGGGACTAGCACAGATACGCAGTATTTT.

This clonotype showed up many times. The rearrangement joins TRBV20-1 to TRBJ1-2; 11 nucleotides align to TRBD1. Germline-derived CDR1 and CDR2 are DFQATT and SNEGSKA (reference sequence). Trimming at V came to 3 bases and at J to 8 bases, leaving 5 bases not matched to a gene. The CDR3 is 13 residues long. This chain's CDR3 is CSASGTGGLGYTF. The CDR3, as DNA: TGCAGTGCTAGCGGGACAGGGGGTCTCGGCTACACCTTC.

This clonotype was observed a handful of times. J is TRBJ2-6 and V is TRBV3-1; D uncertain. Trimming shortened V by 6 bases and J by 1 base, and 10 bases separated the two germline ends. Per germline, CDR1 LGHDT and CDR2 YNNKEL (reference sequence). The CDR3 extends over 15 amino acids. In nucleotides, the CDR3 is TGTGCCAGCAGTCCTATTCGGTCTGGGGCCAACGTCCTGACTTTC. It translates to CASSPIRSGANVLTF. The whole variable domain, remainder taken from reference TRBV3-1 and TRBJ2-6, is DTAVSQTPKYLVTQMGNDKSIKCEQNLGHDTMYWYKQDSKKFLKIMFSYNNKELIINETVPNRFSPKSPDKAHLNLHINSLELGDSAVYFCASSPIRSGANVLTFGAGSRLTVL.

This clonotype was detected a few times. The genes are TRBV29-1 and TRBJ1-1, with D possibly TRBD1 on 6 matching bases. V lost 6 bases, J lost 0 bases, and 11 bases lay in between. This CDR3 is 13 amino acids long. Germline CDR1 reads SQVTM; CDR2 reads ANQGSEA. CDR3 amino acids: CSVGGQMNTEAFF. The CDR3 region has the DNA TGCAGCGTCGGTGGACAGATGAACACTGAAGCTTTCTTT.

This clonotype was observed once. The chain links TRBV5-1 to TRBJ2-2, with 8 bases fitting TRBD2. Trimming took 3 bases from V and 4 from J; bases not matched to a gene: 5. The CDR3 extends over 15 amino acids. Per germline, CDR1 SGHRS and CDR2 YFSETQ. The CDR3 sequence is CASSSPGGATGELFF. DNA of the CDR3: TGCGCCAGCAGCTCTCCCGGGGGGGCCACCGGGGAGCTGTTTTTT.

This clonotype has just a few counts. The V call is TRBV20-1, the J call TRBJ2-1; 7 bases agree with TRBD1. Looked up from germline, CDR1 is DFQATT and CDR2 is SNEGSKA (reference sequence). Unmatched junction bases numbered 13, after V lost 3 bases and J lost 2 bases. This CDR3 region has 17 residues. The DNA of the CDR3 is TGCAGTGCTAGGGTAGATGAGGGGGCCGGTCCCTACAATGAGCAGTTCTTC. Its protein product is CSARVDEGAGPYNEQFF.

The sample holds many counts of this clonotype. This chain uses TRBV7-9 with TRBJ2-1; 10 nucleotides match TRBD2. This CDR3 comprises 12 residues. V trimming: 10 bases; J trimming: 7 bases; junction bases outside the gene matches: 4. Germline assignment: CDR1 SEHNR and CDR2 FQNEAQ (reference sequence). In nucleotides, the CDR3 is TGTGCCACTGAGCGGGAGGGGAATGAGCAGTTCTTC. It yields the protein CATEREGNEQFF.

This clonotype was detected only a few times. The chain joins TRBV12-3 or TRBV12-4 to TRBJ2-4; 9 bases align to TRBD1. The CDR3 spans 15 residues. The junction had 5 bases not matched to a gene; V was cut back by 5 bases and J by 3 bases. The CDR3 coding sequence is TGTGCCAGCAGTATGGGACAGGGTAGCAAAAACATTCAGTACTTC. It translates to CASSMGQGSKNIQYF.

This clonotype is medium-sized within its sample. The DNA for the CDR3 is TGTGCCAGCAGCTTAGCGGGAATCCACGAGCAGTACTTC. Protein product: CASSLAGIHEQYF. This chain joins TRBV7-2 and TRBJ2-7; D remains unclear. The germline CDR1 and CDR2 sequences are SGHTA and FQGNSA. V lost 0 bases and J lost 5, with 8 bases in between. This CDR3 region has 13 residues.

The chain recombines TRBV5-1 with TRBJ2-7, with 7 bases matching TRBD1. The length of the CDR3 is 13 residues. CDR1 SGHRS and CDR2 YFSETQ come from the germline V gene. The junction had 6 bases not matched to a gene; V was cut back by 5 bases and J by 4 bases. This CDR3 reads CASSIGTAYEQYF. The CDR3, as DNA: TGCGCCAGCAGTATAGGGACAGCATACGAGCAGTACTTC.

The sample holds a few counts of this clonotype. The rearrangement uses TRBV3-1 and TRBJ1-1; the D gene is possibly TRBD1 (6 bases). The CDR3 length is 14 residues. From germline, CDR1 is LGHDT and CDR2 YNNKEL (reference sequence). Trimming cost V 5 bases and J 0 bases, with 10 bases left between them. CDR3 sequence reads: CASSSYRVNTEAFF. The CDR3 DNA sequence: TGTGCCAGCAGCTCGTACAGGGTGAACACTGAAGCTTTCTTT.